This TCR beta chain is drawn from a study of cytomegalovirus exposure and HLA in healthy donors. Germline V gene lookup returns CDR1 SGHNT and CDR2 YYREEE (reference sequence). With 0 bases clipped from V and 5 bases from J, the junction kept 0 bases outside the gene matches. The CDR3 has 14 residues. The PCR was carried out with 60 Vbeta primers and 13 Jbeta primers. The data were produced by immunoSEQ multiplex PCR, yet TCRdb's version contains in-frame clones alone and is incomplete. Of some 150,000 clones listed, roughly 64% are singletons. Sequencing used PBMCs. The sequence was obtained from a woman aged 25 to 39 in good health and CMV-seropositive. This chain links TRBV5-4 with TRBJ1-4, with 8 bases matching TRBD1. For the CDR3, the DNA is TGTGCCAGCAGCTTGGGGACAGGGAATGAAAAACTGTTTTTT. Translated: CASSLGTGNEKLFF.